The clone carrying this T cell receptor (beta chain) has at least ten counts. The antigen is undetermined. Amplified TCR beta CDR3 regions came from RNA transcripts. HTBI primers were used for first-round RT-PCR of the TCR CDR3. TCRdb used MiXCR to reprocess the multiplex PCR reads, holding one entry per CDR3 protein. The sample consists of approximately 520,000 distinct CDR3 sequences, around 21% of them appearing once. Used for diagnoses were clinical symptoms, serum thyroxine and TRAb, thyroid ultrasound and orbital computed tomography. This record belongs to a study of T cells in Graves' hyperthyroidism and ophthalmopathy. The study's findings and limits: In blood, most of the thyroid clonotypes expanded above 0.001 were also present. Model predictions of ophthalmopathy came a median approximately seven months before onset.

This CDR3 is built from 14 residues. V was clipped by 6 bases and J by 6 bases, with 17 bases between them. Germline loops: CDR1 SEHNR, CDR2 FQNEAQ (reference sequence). The receptor comes from a man aged 18 to 35 with Graves' hyperthyroidism. Sequencing used blood. The chain links TRBV7-9 to TRBJ1-1, with D unresolved. CDR3 nucleotides: TGTGCCAGCAGTCACCCTCTTAGTAGGGCTGAAGCTTTCTTT. The encoded protein is CASSHPLSRAEAFF.